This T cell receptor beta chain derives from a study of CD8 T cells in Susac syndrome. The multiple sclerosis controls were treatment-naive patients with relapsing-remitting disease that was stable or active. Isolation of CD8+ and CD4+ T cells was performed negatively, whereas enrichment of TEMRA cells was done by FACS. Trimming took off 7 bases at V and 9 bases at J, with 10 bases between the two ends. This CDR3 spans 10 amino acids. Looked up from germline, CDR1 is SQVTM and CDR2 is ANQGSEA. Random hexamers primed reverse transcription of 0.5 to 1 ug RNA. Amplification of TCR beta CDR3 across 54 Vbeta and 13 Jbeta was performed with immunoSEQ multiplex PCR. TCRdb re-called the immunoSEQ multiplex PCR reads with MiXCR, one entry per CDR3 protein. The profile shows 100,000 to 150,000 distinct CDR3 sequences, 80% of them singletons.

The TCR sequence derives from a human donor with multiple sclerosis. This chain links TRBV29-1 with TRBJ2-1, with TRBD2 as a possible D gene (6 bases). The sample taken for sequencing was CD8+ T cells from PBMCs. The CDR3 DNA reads TGCAGCGCCGACGGGGGTGAGCAGTTCTTC. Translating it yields CSADGGEQFF.